The subject of this entry is one T cell receptor (beta chain). The ends were cut back, 0 bases at V and 2 bases at J, with 10 bases in the middle. CDR1 and CDR2 (germline): LGHNA, YNFKEQ. This CDR3 contains 15 residues. The data belong to a study of shared T cell receptors in the human thymus. Using immunoSEQ multiplex PCR, the repertoire was profiled, and TCRdb retains in-frame clones only, with some absent. This table holds under 700,000 clones, approximately 80% found once. This same sample was also part of a study on human thymus T cells. That publication notes: Thymus tissue for the work was resected from patients undergoing corrective heart surgery. Gene usage (both V and J) appeared biased in thymic and blood repertoires. Unrelated individuals had highly overlapping thymic repertoires, as reported in related research.

V and J are TRBV4-2 and TRBJ1-2, with D possibly being TRBD1 (5 bases). The TCR sequence derives from a boy under three years old with a congenital heart defect. The sequenced sample consisted of thymocytes. The CDR3 DNA reads as TGTGCCAGCAGCCAAGATCAAGGGGTAAACTATGGCTACACCTTC. Amino acids: CASSQDQGVNYGYTF.